These 32 T cell receptor beta chains were sequenced from one sample in a study of T-cell reconstitution after alpha-beta-depleted transplantation in children. The TCRbeta library incorporated unique molecular identifiers. TCRdb analysed the PCR reads with MiXCR anew, one entry per CDR3 protein. The profile shows 250,000 to 300,000 distinct CDR3 sequences, 11% of them singletons. The specimen was peripheral blood, collected 180 days after TCRalphabeta/CD19-depleted stem cell transplant. All receptors come from a male patient aged 2-15 years who had a stem cell transplant for chronic granulomatous disease, so the T cells may come from the graft donor.

Many counts were recorded for this clonotype. The rearrangement uses TRBV7-6 and TRBJ2-3; 7 nucleotides align to TRBD1. J gave up 2 bases and V 6 bases, and 11 bases lay outside the gene matches. This CDR3 has 16 amino acids. Germline V gene sequence: CDR1 SGHVS, CDR2 FNYEAQ. CDR3 in DNA: TGTGCCAGCAGACGTCTCCGGGACAGCCCCACAGATACGCAGTATTTT. It yields the protein CASRRLRDSPTDTQYF.

This clonotype was found a few times. The CDR3 nucleotides read TGTGCCAGCAGCCCAGGGGCGGCTAACTATGGCTACACCTTC. Its protein is CASSPGAANYGYTF. The chain carries TRBV7-9 and TRBJ1-2; TRBD1 is a possible D gene (6 bases). Germline CDR1 SEHNR, CDR2 FQNEAQ (reference sequence). Trimming left V 5 bases short and J 0 bases short, with 10 bases between. The CDR3 is made up of 14 amino acids.

This clonotype was recorded many times. This CDR3 reads CASSPGTSGGYTF. The CDR3 region has the DNA TGTGCCAGCAGTCCGGGGACCTCCGGGGGCTACACCTTC. The chain couples TRBV12-3 or TRBV12-4 to TRBJ1-2; perhaps TRBD1 as D (5 bases). The CDR3 sequence is 13 residues long. V lost 5 bases and J lost 8, with 15 bases in between.

This clonotype came up many times. This rearrangement joins TRBV6-1 to TRBJ1-3; D gene ambiguous. The V end lost 0 bases, the J end lost 2 bases, and 8 bases lay between the germline ends. The CDR3 loop spans 15 amino acids. Germline V gene data show CDR1 as MNHNS and CDR2 as SASEGT. Here the CDR3 DNA reads TGTGCCAGCAGTGAAGCGCTCGGGACTGGAAACACCATATATTTT. Its protein is CASSEALGTGNTIYF.

This clonotype was picked up many times. This rearrangement joins TRBV6-1 to TRBJ2-5; 10 bases line up with TRBD2. The CDR3 is made up of 15 amino acids. Germline assignment: CDR1 MNHNS and CDR2 SASEGT. The junction had 9 bases not matched to a gene; V was cut back by 6 bases and J by 5 bases. This CDR3 reads CASRSGGAFSETQYF. Written as DNA, the CDR3 is TGTGCCAGCAGGAGCGGGGGGGCCTTTTCGGAGACCCAGTACTTC.

This clonotype was recorded at least ten times. This chain connects TRBV5-5 to TRBJ2-5, with 9 bases identical to TRBD2. This CDR3 region has 16 residues. Germline values: CDR1 SGHKS, CDR2 YYEKEE (reference sequence). The V segment lost 0 bases and the J segment 2 bases; nucleotides outside the gene matches: 5. CDR3 nucleotide sequence: TGTGCCAGCAGCTTGGCCATCGCGGGAGGGCAAGAGACCCAGTACTTC. Protein sequence: CASSLAIAGGQETQYF.

This clonotype was seen ten or more times. V usage is TRBV6-5 and J usage is TRBJ1-2, with 8 bases matching TRBD1. CDR3 size: 13 residues. V lost 7 bases and J lost 6; bases outside the gene matches: 7. The germline V gene has CDR1 MNHEY and CDR2 SVGAGI. The CDR3 protein is CASTPGGWNGYTF. The CDR3 bases are TGTGCCAGCACCCCAGGGGGCTGGAATGGCTACACCTTC.

This clonotype was recorded at least ten times. The rearrangement joins TRBV7-2 to TRBJ2-1; 8 positions agree with TRBD2. Germline values: CDR1 SGHTA, CDR2 FQGNSA. The CDR3 is 17 residues long. The ends lost 5 bases at V and 0 bases at J; junction bases unmatched: 9. DNA of the CDR3: TGTGCCAGCAGCCCAATCCCACTAGCGGCCTCCTACAATGAGCAGTTCTTC. Translating gives CASSPIPLAASYNEQFF.

This clonotype was recorded a few times. The chain is built from TRBV5-1 and TRBJ2-5; possibly TRBD2 for D (6 bases). The CDR3 spans 15 residues. Per germline, CDR1 SGHRS and CDR2 YFSETQ. V was shortened by 0 bases and J by 5 bases, with 14 bases between the two germline ends. The CDR3 DNA reads as TGCGCCAGCAGCTTGGAAACGACTAGTGGGGAGACCCAGTACTTC. As protein: CASSLETTSGETQYF. Filled out from reference TRBV5-1 and TRBJ2-5, the complete variable domain reads KAGVTQTPRYLIKTRGQQVTLSCSPISGHRSVSWYQQTPGQGLQFLFEYFSETQRNKGNFPGRFSGRQFSNSRSEMNVSTLELGDSALYLCASSLETTSGETQYFGPGTRLLVL.

A remark on this clonotype: A much larger clone lies a single base off, so this may be a read error. No conserved phenylalanine or tryptophan ends this CDR3, so it is likely a read error. It is unclear where the CDR3 begins or ends on the DNA, so no DNA is shown, and the CDR3 is as TCRdb lists it. This chain connects TRBV7-9 to TRBJ2-4; the table assigns TRBD1, which was not confirmed against the DNA. The CDR3 is 14 amino acids in total, end residues counted. Per the germline V gene, CDR1 is SEHNR and CDR2 is FQNEAQ (reference sequence). The CDR3 sequence: CASSSAPHLGGKYL.

There are many counts of this clonotype. The gene calls are TRBV20-1 and TRBJ2-3; D uncertain. In germline, CDR1 is DFQATT, CDR2 SNEGSKA (reference sequence). The CDR3 runs to 11 residues. V lost 5 bases and J 0 bases, leaving 3 bases between the germline ends. The CDR3 spells CSASSTDTQYF. CDR3 DNA sequence: TGCAGTGCTTCTAGCACAGATACGCAGTATTTT.

This chain connects TRBV18 to TRBJ2-1; TRBD1 aligns across 9 bases. V shed 5 bases, J shed 8 bases, and the junction held 7 bases outside the gene matches. This CDR3 contains 14 residues. Germline CDR1 and CDR2: KGHSH and LQKENI. CDR3 amino acids: CASSIGQGSYEQFF. The CDR3 coding sequence is TGTGCCAGCTCAATAGGACAGGGGAGCTATGAGCAGTTCTTC.

Ten or more counts support this clonotype. This chain joins TRBV28 and TRBJ2-1, with unresolved D. Germline-derived CDR1 and CDR2 are MDHEN and SYDVKM. There are 13 residues in the CDR3. The V end lost 5 bases, the J end lost 6 bases, and 11 bases lay between the germline ends. CDR3 in amino acids: CASSPLMGNEQFF. In DNA, the CDR3 is TGTGCCAGCAGTCCACTCATGGGCAATGAGCAGTTCTTC.

In this sample, this clonotype turned up many times. The chain uses TRBV29-1 and TRBJ2-1; 11 bases agree with TRBD2. V was clipped by 6 bases and J by 3 bases; unmatched bases: 4. Germline V CDR1 and CDR2: SQVTM, ANQGSEA. This CDR3 is 14 amino acids long. The CDR3 bases are TGCAGCGTGGGAGGGACTAGCGGCTACAATGAGCAGTTCTTC. Translation: CSVGGTSGYNEQFF.

This clonotype was counted between two and nine times. The gene calls are TRBV12-3 or TRBV12-4 and TRBJ2-5, with 8 nucleotides matching TRBD1. V lost 5 bases and J lost 1; bases outside the gene matches: 9. The CDR3 loop spans 16 amino acids. The chain's CDR3 is CASSESGTGSQETQYF. The CDR3 nucleotides read TGTGCCAGCAGTGAGTCGGGGACAGGTTCCCAAGAGACCCAGTACTTC.

This clonotype was observed at least ten times. This chain uses TRBV11-2 with TRBJ2-2, with 8 bases matching TRBD2. The CDR3 totals 19 residues. Germline V gene lookup returns CDR1 SGHAT and CDR2 FQNNGV. V lost 5 bases and J lost 1; bases outside the gene matches: 15. Here the CDR3 DNA reads TGTGCCAGCAGCCTCCTGGGGACTAGTCGGACCCAGAACACCGGGGAGCTGTTTTTT. This gives the protein CASSLLGTSRTQNTGELFF.

On this clonotype itself: A read error may be the cause here, since a much bigger clone is one base away. V and J are TRBV28 and TRBJ2-7, with unresolved D. CDR1 and CDR2 (germline): MDHEN, SYDVKM. This CDR3 is built from 12 residues. CDR3 coding DNA: TGTCCCAGCAGTTTGGCCCAAAACGAGCAGTACTTC. This sequence encodes CPSSLAQNEQYF.

Many counts were recorded for this clonotype. J is TRBJ2-5 and V is TRBV7-2, with D maybe TRBD2 (5 bases). There are 15 residues in the CDR3. Trimming took 2 bases from V and 7 from J, leaving 17 bases between them. CDR1 is SGHTA and CDR2 is FQGNSA in the germline V gene. CDR3 DNA sequence: TGTGCCAGCAGCTTACTCACTAGAGCCCCAGGGACCCAGTACTTC. This encodes CASSLLTRAPGTQYF.

The sample holds many counts of this clonotype. V is TRBV12-3 or TRBV12-4 and J is TRBJ2-1; no clear D gene. The V end lost 3 bases, the J end lost 6 bases, and 9 bases lay between the germline ends. The CDR3 consists of 13 residues. The CDR3 DNA follows: TGTGCCAGCAGTTTCCCTCCCCCCAATGAGCAGTTCTTC. This sequence encodes CASSFPPPNEQFF.

This clonotype has a count of ten or more. One end of the junction is discordant with germline, which a read error may explain. The V gene is TRBV11-1, the J gene TRBJ2-7; D uncertain. Looked up from germline, CDR1 is SGHAT and CDR2 is FQDESV (reference sequence). The CDR3 covers 11 residues. CDR3 in DNA: TGTGCCAGCAGGGGATCCTCCGAGCAGTACTTC. Its protein is CASRGSSEQYF.

Ten or more counts support this clonotype. This chain links TRBV5-4 with TRBJ2-5; D remains unclear. Germline-derived CDR1 and CDR2 are SGHNT and YYREEE (reference sequence). V gave up 4 bases and J gave up 5 bases, with 12 bases separating them. CDR3 size: 13 residues. The CDR3 region has the DNA TGTGCCAGCAGCCAAGGGTCCGGGGAGACCCAGTACTTC. This sequence encodes CASSQGSGETQYF.

This clonotype was detected ten times or more. The rearrangement joins TRBV12-3 or TRBV12-4 to TRBJ2-2; no reliable D call. The ends were cut back, 5 bases at V and 1 base at J, with 5 bases in the middle. The CDR3 totals 13 residues. In nucleotides, the CDR3 is TGTGCCAGCAGTGTTTTGAACACCGGGGAGCTGTTTTTT. Protein: CASSVLNTGELFF.

This clonotype was observed at least ten times. The chain is built from TRBV28 and TRBJ1-5; TRBD1 aligns across 8 bases. J gave up 0 bases and V 4 bases, and 11 bases lay outside the gene matches. Germline V gene data show CDR1 as MDHEN and CDR2 as SYDVKM. This CDR3 has 18 residues. The CDR3 loop is CASSSGGGQAVSNQPQHF. CDR3 DNA: TGTGCCAGCAGTTCCGGGGGGGGACAGGCCGTTAGCAATCAGCCCCAGCATTTT.

This clonotype occurred many times. The gene calls are TRBV10-3 and TRBJ2-5, with TRBD1 matching 8 bases. CDR1 is ENHRY, CDR2 SYGVKD, per germline. Trimming took 3 bases from V and 0 from J; bases not matched to a gene: 6. The CDR3 extends over 16 amino acids. CDR3 loop: CAISDPGGGNQETQYF. As DNA, the CDR3 is TGTGCCATCAGTGATCCAGGGGGCGGGAACCAAGAGACCCAGTACTTC.

There are many counts of this clonotype. The gene calls are TRBV3-1 and TRBJ2-1, with TRBD2 identical over 10 bases. V dropped 0 bases and J dropped 2; count of bases not matched to a gene: 7. This CDR3 region has 18 residues. In germline, CDR1 is LGHDT, CDR2 YNNKEL (reference sequence). As DNA, the CDR3 is TGTGCCAGCAGCCAAGAAAGGGTAGCGGGAGGTACCTACAATGAGCAGTTCTTC. Translated, it gives CASSQERVAGGTYNEQFF.

There are many counts of this clonotype. The chain carries TRBV4-1 and TRBJ2-7; D gene uncertain. CDR1 MGHRA and CDR2 YSYEKL come from the germline V gene. The CDR3 covers 15 residues. The V end was cut by 1 base, the J end by 3 bases, with 13 bases between. The CDR3 protein is CASSQVESWGYEQYF. DNA for the CDR3: TGCGCCAGCAGCCAAGTAGAAAGCTGGGGCTACGAGCAGTACTTC.

This clonotype showed up many times. This chain joins TRBV7-8 and TRBJ1-6, with 9 nucleotides matching TRBD1. The CDR3 is 14 amino acids. The V gene end was trimmed by 5 bases and the J gene end by 10 bases; junction bases not matched to a gene: 6. The V gene's germline CDR1 is SGHVS and CDR2 FQNEAQ. As DNA, the CDR3 is TGTGCCAGCAGCCTGGGACAGGGAATCTCACCCCTCCACTTT. This translates into CASSLGQGISPLHF. Full variable domain (outside the CDR3, taken from reference TRBV7-8 and TRBJ1-6): GAGVSQSPRYKVAKRGQDVALRCDPISGHVSLFWYQQALGQGPEFLTYFQNEAQLDKSGLPSDRFFAERPEGSVSTLKIQRTQQEDSAVYLCASSLGQGISPLHFGNGTRLTVT.

In this sample, this clonotype turned up many times. The chain employs TRBV5-1 and TRBJ2-2, with 13 positions matching TRBD2. V was clipped by 4 bases and J by 7 bases; unmatched bases: 7. Germline CDR1 SGHRS, CDR2 YFSETQ. The CDR3 is 16 residues long. The DNA for the CDR3 is TGCGCCAGCAGCCCAGGGACTAGCGGGACTATCGGGGAGCTGTTTTTT. This translates into CASSPGTSGTIGELFF.

This clonotype was counted many times. The chain recombines TRBV20-1 with TRBJ2-5; TRBD1 agrees at 10 bases. Per the germline V gene, CDR1 is DFQATT and CDR2 is SNEGSKA (reference sequence). CDR3 length equals 17 residues. The CDR3 spells CSAYHPTGTGAGETQYF. The CDR3 coding sequence is TGCAGCGCATACCACCCTACCGGGACAGGGGCTGGGGAGACCCAGTACTTC.

This chain joins TRBV3-1 and TRBJ2-1; 14 bases are shared with TRBD2. Germline V CDR1 and CDR2: LGHDT, YNNKEL (reference sequence). The CDR3 has 19 residues. V was pared by 6 bases and J by 5 bases, with 15 bases of the junction left unmatched. Here the CDR3 DNA reads TGTGCCAGCAGATTATGGGGACTAGCGGGAGCGGCCTTCAACAATGAGCAGTTCTTC. Amino acid sequence: CASRLWGLAGAAFNNEQFF.

The table lists this clonotype with many counts. The rearrangement links TRBV29-1 to TRBJ2-3, with D unresolved. This CDR3 is built from 12 residues. Between the trimmed V and J ends, which lost 4 bases and 3 bases, there was a span of 8 bases. The germline CDR1 and CDR2 sequences are SQVTM and ANQGSEA. CDR3 coding DNA: TGCAGCGTTGGAATGGTAACAGATACGCAGTATTTT. Translated: CSVGMVTDTQYF.

In its sample, this clonotype was seen many times. This chain's CDR3 is CSAPYTTGSLSHTEAFF. The CDR3 DNA sequence: TGCAGCGCCCCATACACGACCGGGTCACTCTCTCACACTGAAGCTTTCTTT. The chain couples TRBV29-1 to TRBJ1-1; no firm D call. Germline lookup yields CDR1 SQVTM and CDR2 ANQGSEA. This CDR3 comprises 17 residues. Trimming took 7 bases from V and 3 from J, leaving 27 bases between them.